This entry features one T cell receptor beta chain sequence. Being one base from a much bigger clone, this may be a read error. The use of previously described methods and listed TCR primers produced the bulk TCR libraries. In TCRdb, the PCR reads were re-called with MiXCR into one record per CDR3 protein. This sample has hundreds of thousands of distinct CDR3 sequences, with roughly 24% found just once. This entry belongs to a study of molecular identifiers for immune sequencing clone quantification. Naive CD8 T cells, phenotype CD8+CD4-CCR7+CD45RA+, were sorted. The CDR3 runs 14 residues. The germline gives CDR1 MDHEN, CDR2 SYDVKM.

The receptor's source is a human donor in good health. Some libraries in this study had Jurkat cell RNA spiked in. The chain employs TRBV28 and TRBJ2-3; D not resolved. The sample consisted of naive CD8+ T cells from blood, with Jurkat cell RNA spiked in. Subset meaning: FACS-sorted CD8+CD4-CCR7+CD45RA+ naive T cells. As DNA, the CDR3 is TGTGCCAGCAGTTTCAAACGGAACACAGATACGCTGTATTTT. This sequence encodes CASSFKRNTDTLYF.